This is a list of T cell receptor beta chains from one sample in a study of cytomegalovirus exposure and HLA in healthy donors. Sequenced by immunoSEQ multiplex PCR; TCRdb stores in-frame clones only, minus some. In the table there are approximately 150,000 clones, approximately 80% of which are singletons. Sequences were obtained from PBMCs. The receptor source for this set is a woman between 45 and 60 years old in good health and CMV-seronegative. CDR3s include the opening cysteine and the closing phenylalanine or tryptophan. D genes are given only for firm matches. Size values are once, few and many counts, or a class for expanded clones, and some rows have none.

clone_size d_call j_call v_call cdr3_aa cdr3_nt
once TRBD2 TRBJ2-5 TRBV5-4 CASRLGLAGEETQYF TGTGCCAGCAGGTTGGGACTAGCGGGGGAAGAGACCCAGTACTTC
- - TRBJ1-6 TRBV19 CASRPVEGGSPLHF TGTGCCAGTAGACCCGTCGAGGGAGGATCACCCCTCCACTTT
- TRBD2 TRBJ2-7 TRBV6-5 CASSYGSSGGYEQYF TGTGCCAGCAGTTACGGGTCTAGCGGGGGCTACGAGCAGTACTTC
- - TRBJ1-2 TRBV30 CAWTPRAGSYTF TGTGCCTGGACCCCCAGGGCAGGGAGCTACACCTTC
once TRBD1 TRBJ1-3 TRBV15 CATSRDRNTGVSSGNTIYF TGTGCCACCAGCAGAGATCGAAATACAGGGGTGAGCTCTGGAAACACCATATATTTT
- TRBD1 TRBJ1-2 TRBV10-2 CASSEYTRQGRNYGYTF TGCGCCAGCAGTGAGTACACCCGACAGGGGAGGAACTATGGCTACACCTTC
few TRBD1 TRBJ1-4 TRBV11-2 CASSRQGWDEKLFF TGTGCCAGCAGCAGACAGGGGTGGGATGAAAAACTGTTTTTT
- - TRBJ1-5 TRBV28 CASRETGFNQPQHF TGTGCCAGCAGGGAGACAGGCTTCAATCAGCCCCAGCATTTT
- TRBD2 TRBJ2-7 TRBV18 CASSHRTSDGEQYF TGTGCCAGCTCACATCGGACTAGCGATGGCGAGCAGTACTTC
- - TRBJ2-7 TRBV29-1 CSVEVYQGYEQYF TGCAGCGTTGAGGTATATCAGGGCTACGAGCAGTACTTC
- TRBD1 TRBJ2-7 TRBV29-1 CSVKGQATYEQYF TGCAGCGTAAAAGGACAGGCAACCTACGAGCAGTACTTC
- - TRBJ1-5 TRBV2 CASSEAASYQPQHF TGTGCCAGCAGTGAAGCGGCCTCCTATCAGCCCCAGCATTTT
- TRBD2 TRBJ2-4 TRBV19 CASSPLADGWSTKNIQYF TGTGCCAGTAGTCCCCTAGCGGATGGCTGGTCCACCAAAAACATTCAGTACTTC
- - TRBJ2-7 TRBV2 CASSDGQGSYEQYF TGTGCCAGCAGTGACGGGCAGGGTAGCTACGAGCAGTACTTC
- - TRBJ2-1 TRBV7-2 CASSLSRGWQFF TGTGCCAGCAGCTTATCCAGGGGATGGCAGTTCTTC
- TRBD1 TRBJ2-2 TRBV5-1 CASSLWAGGPGELFF TGCGCCAGCAGCTTGTGGGCAGGGGGCCCCGGGGAGCTGTTTTTT
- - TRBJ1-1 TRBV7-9 CASSRNRASLSNTEAFF TGTGCCAGCAGCCGGAACAGGGCAAGCCTCTCGAACACTGAAGCTTTCTTT
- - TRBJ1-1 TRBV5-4 CASSLARNTEAFF TGTGCCAGCAGCTTGGCCCGGAACACTGAAGCTTTCTTT
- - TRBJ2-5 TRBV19 CASSSGGGGRETQYF TGTGCCAGTAGTTCAGGTGGGGGGGGCCGAGAGACCCAGTACTTC
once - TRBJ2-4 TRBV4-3 CASSQSLLETKNIQYF TGCGCCAGCAGCCAGTCATTATTAGAGACCAAAAACATTCAGTACTTC
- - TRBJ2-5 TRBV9 CASSSQETQYF TGTGCCAGCAGTAGTCAAGAGACCCAGTACTTC
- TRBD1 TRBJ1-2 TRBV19 CASSWDRVGYTF TGTGCCAGTAGTTGGGACAGGGTGGGCTACACCTTC
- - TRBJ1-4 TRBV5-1 CASSLVSGPPIEKLFF TGCGCCAGCAGCTTGGTTTCAGGGCCACCAATTGAAAAACTGTTTTTT
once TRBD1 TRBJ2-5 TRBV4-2 CASSQPDRGRETQYF TGTGCCAGCAGCCAACCGGACAGGGGAAGAGAGACCCAGTACTTC
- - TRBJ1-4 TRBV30 CAWMREKLFF TGTGCCTGGATGAGGGAAAAACTGTTTTTT
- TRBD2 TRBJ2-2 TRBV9 CASSPGWLAGGGVTGELFF TGTGCCAGCAGCCCCGGGTGGCTAGCGGGGGGAGGGGTCACCGGGGAGCTGTTTTTT
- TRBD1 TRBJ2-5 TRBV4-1 CASSQGDSEETQYF TGCGCCAGCAGCCAAGGGGACAGCGAAGAGACCCAGTACTTC
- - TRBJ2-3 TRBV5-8 CASSLKDTRTDTQYF TGTGCCAGCAGCTTGAAGGACACCCGCACAGATACGCAGTATTTT
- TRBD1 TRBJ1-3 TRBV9 CASSTRGGLGGNTIYF TGTGCCAGCAGCACGCGAGGGGGCTTAGGAGGAAACACCATATATTTT
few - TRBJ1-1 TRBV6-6 CASNGHEAEAFF TGTGCCAGCAATGGACACGAGGCTGAAGCTTTCTTT
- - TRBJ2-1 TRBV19 CASSITGTYNEQFF TGTGCCAGTAGTATAACAGGGACCTACAATGAGCAGTTCTTC